The present TCR beta chain was sequenced within a study of technical replicates of blood from four donors (dated by TCRdb to about 2017). CDR1 and CDR2 (SGHTS, YDEGEE) derive from the germline V gene. The CDR3 runs 14 amino acids, cysteine and phenylalanine included. CDR3 DNA only is kept here, 42 bases in frame from base 1. The germline V end is reduced by 0 bases and the J end by 10 bases; junction bases left unmatched: 8. A word on this clone: There is no known antigen for this receptor. No quality values exist for individual bases; no much larger clone is one base distant.

Library preparation used the immunoSEQ multiplex PCR assay. The clones in this table, taken by TCRdb from immuneACCESS, are in-frame only. Not every clone is retained; where verified, under half of the shortfall comes from an unresolved V gene, and the cause of the rest is unknown. The sample includes 85,000 or so clones, with approximately 95% observed a single time. Clones ranked in the top ten supply 0.2% to 0.3% of the sample. The chain uses TRBV5-8 and TRBJ1-1, with TRBD1 identical over 8 junction bases. Sequencing input: T cells isolated from PBMCs. This TCR came from a human donor in good health. CDR3 protein: CASSLDRGSVRAFF. The nucleotide sequence is TGTGCCAGCAGCTTGGACAGGGGGTCCGTCCGAGCTTTCTTT.